Below, one T cell receptor beta chain is given with its context. The V segment lost 5 bases and the J segment 0 bases; nucleotides outside the gene matches: 4. The CDR3 extends over 15 amino acids. Germline loops: CDR1 KGHSH, CDR2 LQKENI. Every contributor of samples was a Caucasian grown-up residing in Nashville, Tennessee. This specimen belongs to a study of shared clonotypes between healthy human individuals. Using immunoSEQ multiplex PCR, the repertoire was profiled, and TCRdb retains in-frame clones only, with some absent. The sample has some 1,600,000 clones, 95% to 99% seen once; the top ten hold less than 0.55%.

The sequenced sample was naive CD4+ T cells sorted from blood. Sample subset: CD45RA+ positively selected. The genes are TRBV18 and TRBJ1-5, with TRBD1 matching 7 bases. This TCR was sampled from a man aged 30-40 years in good health. The CDR3 spells CASSKGTDSNQPQHF. CDR3 sequence (DNA): TGTGCCAGCTCAAAGGGGACAGATAGCAATCAGCCCCAGCATTTT.